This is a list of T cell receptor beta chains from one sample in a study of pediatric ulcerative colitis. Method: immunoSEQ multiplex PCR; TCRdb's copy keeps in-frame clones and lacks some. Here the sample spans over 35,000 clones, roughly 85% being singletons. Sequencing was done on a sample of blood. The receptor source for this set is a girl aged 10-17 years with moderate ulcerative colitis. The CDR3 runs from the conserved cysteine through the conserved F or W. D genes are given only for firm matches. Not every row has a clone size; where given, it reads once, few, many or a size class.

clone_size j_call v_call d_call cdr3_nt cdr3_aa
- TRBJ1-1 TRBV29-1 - TGCAGCGTTGAAGGGCAGGGGAAAGCTTTCTTT CSVEGQGKAFF
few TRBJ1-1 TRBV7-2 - TGTGCCAGCAGCTTAGGTAGGGGCAGGGCGGAAGCTTTCTTT CASSLGRGRAEAFF
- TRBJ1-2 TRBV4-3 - TGCGCCAGCAGCCAAACTCGCGCGTCAGGGGAGGCCGACTATGGCTACACCTTC CASSQTRASGEADYGYTF
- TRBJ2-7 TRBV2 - TGTGCCAGCAGTGAAGCGGACAGTTGGTCCGAGCAGTACTTC CASSEADSWSEQYF
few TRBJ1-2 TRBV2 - TGTGCCAGCAGTACAGGGAAGTATGGCTACACCTTC CASSTGKYGYTF
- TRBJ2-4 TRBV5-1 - TGCGCCAGCAGCTCGTCACAGGTAGCCAAAAACATTCAGTACTTC CASSSSQVAKNIQYF
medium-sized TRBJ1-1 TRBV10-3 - TGTGCCATCAGTGCTGGGGAGGGGTTGGGCACTGAAGCTTTCTTT CAISAGEGLGTEAFF
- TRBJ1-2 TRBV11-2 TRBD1 TGTGCCAGCAGCCGACAGGGGTCCGTTAACTATGGCTACACCTTC CASSRQGSVNYGYTF
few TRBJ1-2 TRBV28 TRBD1 TGTGCCAGCAGTTACCGAGGACAGGTCTTAGGTGGCTACACCTTC CASSYRGQVLGGYTF
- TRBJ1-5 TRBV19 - TGTGCCAGTAGTATAAGGGCCTGGCGAAGCAATCAGCCCCAGCATTTT CASSIRAWRSNQPQHF
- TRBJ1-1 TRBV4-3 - TGCGCCAGCAGCCAAGATGGTGGGGGGTTACTGAACACTGAAGCTTTCTTT CASSQDGGGLLNTEAFF
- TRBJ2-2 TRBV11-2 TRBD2 TGTGCCAGCAGGGGACTAGCGGGGGGGCACGGGGAGCTGTTTTTT CASRGLAGGHGELFF
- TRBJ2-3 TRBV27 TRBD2 TGTGCCAGCAGTTTGGTCGGTAGCGGGAGCCCAGATACGCAGTATTTT CASSLVGSGSPDTQYF
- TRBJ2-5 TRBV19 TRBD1 TGTGCCAGTAATCACCGAGGGGGACAGCAAGAGACCCAGTACTTC CASNHRGGQQETQYF
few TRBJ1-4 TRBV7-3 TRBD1 TGTGCCAGCAGCTCCGACAGGGTCTTTGAAAAACTGTTTTTT CASSSDRVFEKLFF
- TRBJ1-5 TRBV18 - TGTGCCAGCTCACCCCCAGGGGCGGGCAATCAGCCCCAGCATTTT CASSPPGAGNQPQHF
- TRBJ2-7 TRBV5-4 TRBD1 TGTGCCAGCACGCCATCCGGGACAGGGGAGGGGGCGGACGAGCAGTACTTC CASTPSGTGEGADEQYF
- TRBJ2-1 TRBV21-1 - TGTGCCAGCAGCCGACGGGGGAGACAGGCTCCAGAGCAGTTCTTC CASSRRGRQAPEQFF
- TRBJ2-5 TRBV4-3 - TGCGCCAGCAGCCAAGGGCGACAAGAGACCCAGTACTTC CASSQGRQETQYF
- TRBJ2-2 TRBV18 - TGTGCCAGCTCCCCTGGTAGAGAAGCCGGGGAGCTGTTTTTT CASSPGREAGELFF
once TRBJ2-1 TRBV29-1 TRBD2 TGCAGCGTGATCGGACTAGCGGGGGGGCCGGTTCTTGAGTTCTTC CSVIGLAGGPVLEFF
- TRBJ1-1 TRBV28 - TGTGCCAGCAGTGGGGGGAGTGAAGCTTTCTTT CASSGGSEAFF
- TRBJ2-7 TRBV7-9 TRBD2 TGTGCCAGCAGCCCTCTCCCGACTAGCGGGAGGTGGAACGAGCAGTACTTC CASSPLPTSGRWNEQYF
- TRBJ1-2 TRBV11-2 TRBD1 TGTGCCAGCAGCTCCTACAGGGGTGGGGGCTACACCTTC CASSSYRGGGYTF
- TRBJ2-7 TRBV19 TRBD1 TGTGCCAGTAGTCCCTTAGGGGGCAGGCCCCCATGGCAGTACTTC CASSPLGGRPPWQYF
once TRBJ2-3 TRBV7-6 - TGTGCCAGCAGCCGCCAAACAGATACGCAGTATTTT CASSRQTDTQYF
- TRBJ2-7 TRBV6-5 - TGTGCCAGCAGTTACGGCGACTACTCCTACGAGCAGTACTTC CASSYGDYSYEQYF
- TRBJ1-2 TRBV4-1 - TGCGCCAGCAGCCAAGATCGGGGGGCTTACGGCTACACCTTC CASSQDRGAYGYTF
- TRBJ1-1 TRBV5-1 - TGCGCCAGCAGCTCTGTAGGGGCTGGAGCGGAAGCTTTCTTT CASSSVGAGAEAFF
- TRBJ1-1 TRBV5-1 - TGCGCCAGCGGGCCAACCGAGCGGGGCACTGAAGCTTTCTTT CASGPTERGTEAFF
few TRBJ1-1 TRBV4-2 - TGTGCCAGCAGCCATTCAGCTGGGGGAGAAGCTTTCTTT CASSHSAGGEAFF
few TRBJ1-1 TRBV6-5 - TGTGCCAGCCGCAGGGAACTCGGCACTGAAGCTTTCTTT CASRRELGTEAFF
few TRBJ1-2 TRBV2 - TGTGCCAGCAGTGAAAGAACAGCCCCCTATGGCTACACCTTC CASSERTAPYGYTF
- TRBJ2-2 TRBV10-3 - TGTGCCACCTCAGGAGTCCCAGTTGGGACCGGGGAGCTGTTTTTT CATSGVPVGTGELFF
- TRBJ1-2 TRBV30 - TGTGCCTGGGCTCAGGACAGCCACGTCTATGGCTACACCTTC CAWAQDSHVYGYTF
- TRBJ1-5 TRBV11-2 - TGTGCCAGCAGCTTACAGGGATTCGATCAGCCCCAGCATTTT CASSLQGFDQPQHF
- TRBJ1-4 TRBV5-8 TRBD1 TGTGCCAGCAGCCCCGGACAGGGGAATTCAATTGAAAAACTGTTTTTT CASSPGQGNSIEKLFF
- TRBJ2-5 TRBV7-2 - TGTGCCAGCAGCCAGGGGTTATGGCAAGAGACCCAGTACTTC CASSQGLWQETQYF
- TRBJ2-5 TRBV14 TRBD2 TGTGCCAGCAGCCTACTAGCGGGAGGAGCTGAGACCCAGTACTTC CASSLLAGGAETQYF
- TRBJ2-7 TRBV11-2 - TGTGCCAGCAGCCGTCTCTACGAGCAGTACTTC CASSRLYEQYF